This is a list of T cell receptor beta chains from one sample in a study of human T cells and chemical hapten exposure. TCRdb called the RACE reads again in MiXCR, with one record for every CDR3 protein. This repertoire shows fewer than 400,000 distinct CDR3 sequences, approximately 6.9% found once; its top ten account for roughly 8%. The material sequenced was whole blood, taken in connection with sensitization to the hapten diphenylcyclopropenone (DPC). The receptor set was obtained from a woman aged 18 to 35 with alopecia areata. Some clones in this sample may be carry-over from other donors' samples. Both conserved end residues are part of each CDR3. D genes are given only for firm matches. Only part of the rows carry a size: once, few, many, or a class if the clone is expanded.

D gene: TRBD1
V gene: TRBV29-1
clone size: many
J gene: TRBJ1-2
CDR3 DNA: TGCAGCGTCGGGACAGGAGGTGGCTACACCTTC
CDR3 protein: CSVGTGGGYTF

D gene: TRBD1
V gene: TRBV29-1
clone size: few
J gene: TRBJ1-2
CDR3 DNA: TGCAGCGTTGTATCAGGGGGCTATGGCTACACCTTC
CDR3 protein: CSVVSGGYGYTF

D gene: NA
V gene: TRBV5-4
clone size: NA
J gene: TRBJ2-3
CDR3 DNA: TGTGCCAGCAGCTATTTCGACGGGGGAGTCGCAGATACGCAGTATTTT
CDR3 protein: CASSYFDGGVADTQYF

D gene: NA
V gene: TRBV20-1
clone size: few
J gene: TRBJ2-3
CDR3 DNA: TGCAGTGCCCTTGGCACCCTCACAGATACGCAGTATTTT
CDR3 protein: CSALGTLTDTQYF

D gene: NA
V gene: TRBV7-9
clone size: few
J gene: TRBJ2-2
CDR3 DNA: TGTGCCAGCAGCTTACAGGGGCGCACCGGGGAGCTGTTTTTT
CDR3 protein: CASSLQGRTGELFF

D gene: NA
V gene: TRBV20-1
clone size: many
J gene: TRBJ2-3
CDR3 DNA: TGCAGTGCCACTTCCCGGGGGACTGGCACAGATACGCAGTATTTT
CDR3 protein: CSATSRGTGTDTQYF

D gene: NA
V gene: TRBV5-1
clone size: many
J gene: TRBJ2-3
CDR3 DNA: TGTGCCAGCAGCTTCCGGGACACAGATACGCAGTATTTT
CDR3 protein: CASSFRDTDTQYF

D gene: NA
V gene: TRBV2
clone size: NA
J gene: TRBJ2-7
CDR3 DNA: TGTGCCAGCAGTCAAAGATTAGGGTTTGAAGAGCAGTACTTC
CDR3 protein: CASSQRLGFEEQYF

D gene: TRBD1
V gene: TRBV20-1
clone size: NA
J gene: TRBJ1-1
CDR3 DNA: TGCAGTGCTCCCGCAGTGGGACAGGGGGTAGACACTGAAGCTTTCTTT
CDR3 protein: CSAPAVGQGVDTEAFF

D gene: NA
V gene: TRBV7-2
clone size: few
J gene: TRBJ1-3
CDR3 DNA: TGTGCCAGCAGCTTAATGGACTCTGGAAACACCATATATTTT
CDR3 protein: CASSLMDSGNTIYF

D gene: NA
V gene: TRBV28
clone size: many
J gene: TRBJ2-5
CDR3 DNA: TGTGCCAGCAGTCCTGACGCAGAAGAGACCCAGTACTTC
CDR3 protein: CASSPDAEETQYF

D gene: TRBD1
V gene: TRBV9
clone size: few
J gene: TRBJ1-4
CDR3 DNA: TGTGCCAGCAGCGGAGAGGGACAGTTTAATGAAAAACTGTTTTTT
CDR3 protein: CASSGEGQFNEKLFF

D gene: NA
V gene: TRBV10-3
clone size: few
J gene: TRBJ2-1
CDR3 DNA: TGTGCCATCAGTGGGGGACCTTACAATGAGCAGTTCTTC
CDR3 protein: CAISGGPYNEQFF

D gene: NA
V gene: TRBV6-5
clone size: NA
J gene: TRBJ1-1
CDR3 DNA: TGTGCCAGCAGTTACTCGAATAGTGCAGCTTTCTTT
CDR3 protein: CASSYSNSAAFF

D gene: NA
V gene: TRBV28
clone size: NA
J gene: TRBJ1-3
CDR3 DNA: TGTTCCAGCACACTTCGAGGAAACACCATATATTTT
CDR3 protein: CSSTLRGNTIYF

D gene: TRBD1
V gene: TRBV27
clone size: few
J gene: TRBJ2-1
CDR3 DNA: TGTGCCAGCCGGGACAGTCGTTACAATGAGCAGTTCTTC
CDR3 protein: CASRDSRYNEQFF

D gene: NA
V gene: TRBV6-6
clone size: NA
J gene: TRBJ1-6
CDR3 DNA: TGTGCCAGCGGGAGTATCGGGTCCAATTCACCCCTCCACTTT
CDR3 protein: CASGSIGSNSPLHF

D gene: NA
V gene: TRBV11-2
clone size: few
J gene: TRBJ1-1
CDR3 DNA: TGTGCCAGCAGCTTACGGATTGGACTTGACGCTTTCTTT
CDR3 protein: CASSLRIGLDAFF

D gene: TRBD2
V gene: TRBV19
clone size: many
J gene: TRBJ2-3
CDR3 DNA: TGTGCCAGTACCCGGACTAGCGGCGGCACAGATACGCAGTATTTT
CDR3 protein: CASTRTSGGTDTQYF

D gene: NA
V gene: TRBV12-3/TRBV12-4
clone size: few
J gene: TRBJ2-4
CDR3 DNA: TGTGCCAGCAGTTTAAGTGGTTGGGGGCGAGGAGAAAACATTCAGTACTTC
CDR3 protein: CASSLSGWGRGENIQYF

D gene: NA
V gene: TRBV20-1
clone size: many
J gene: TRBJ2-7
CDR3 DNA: TGCAGTGCCCACAATTTGGGGGACGTGAGCTCCTACGAGCAGTACTTC
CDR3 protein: CSAHNLGDVSSYEQYF

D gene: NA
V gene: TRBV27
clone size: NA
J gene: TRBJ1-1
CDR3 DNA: TGTGCCAGCAGTCCCGTGGGGGGTGGATGGCCTGGAGCTTTCTTT
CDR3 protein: CASSPVGGGWPGAFF

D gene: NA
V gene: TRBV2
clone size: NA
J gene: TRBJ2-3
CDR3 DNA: TGTGCCAGCAGGTTGAAGTTTATGGATACGCAGTATTTT
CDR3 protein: CASRLKFMDTQYF

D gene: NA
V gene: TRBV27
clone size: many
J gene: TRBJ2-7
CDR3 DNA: TGTGCCAGCAGCCCCTGGACGGGGACGGGGTACGAGCAGTACTTC
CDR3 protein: CASSPWTGTGYEQYF

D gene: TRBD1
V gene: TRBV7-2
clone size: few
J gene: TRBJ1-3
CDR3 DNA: TGTGCCAGCAGCCGGGGACAGTCAAGAAACACCATATATTTT
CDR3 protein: CASSRGQSRNTIYF

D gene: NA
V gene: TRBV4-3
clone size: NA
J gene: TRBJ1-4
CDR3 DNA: TGCGCCAGCAGCCAAGTTTGGGGTGCAGTTTCAAGTGAAAAACTGTTTTTT
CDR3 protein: CASSQVWGAVSSEKLFF

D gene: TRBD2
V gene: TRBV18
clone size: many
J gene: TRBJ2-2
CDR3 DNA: TGTGCCAGCTACCGTAGCGGGGAAAACACCGGGGAGCTGTTTTTT
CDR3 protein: CASYRSGENTGELFF

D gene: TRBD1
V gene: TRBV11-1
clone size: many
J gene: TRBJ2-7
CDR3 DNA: TGTGCCAGCAGCTTATCCGGGACAGGGGGATACGAGCAGTACTTC
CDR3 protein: CASSLSGTGGYEQYF

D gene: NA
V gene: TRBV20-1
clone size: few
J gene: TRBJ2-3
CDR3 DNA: TGCAGTGCTAGAAGCCTCCGGAGCACAGATACGCAGTATTTT
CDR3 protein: CSARSLRSTDTQYF

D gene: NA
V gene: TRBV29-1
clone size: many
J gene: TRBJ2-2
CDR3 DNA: TGCAGCGGCTCGAACACCGGGGAGCTGTTTTTT
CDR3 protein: CSGSNTGELFF

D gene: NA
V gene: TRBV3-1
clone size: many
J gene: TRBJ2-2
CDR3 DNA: TGTGCCAGCAGCCAAGAACCGGGGAACACCGGGGAGCTGTTTTTT
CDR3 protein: CASSQEPGNTGELFF

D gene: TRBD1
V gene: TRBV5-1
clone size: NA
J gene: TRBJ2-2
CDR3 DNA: TGCGCCAGCAGCTACACAGGGGCCACCGGGGAGCTGTTTTTT
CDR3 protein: CASSYTGATGELFF

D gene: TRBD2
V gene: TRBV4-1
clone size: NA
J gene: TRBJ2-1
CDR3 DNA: TGCGCCAGCAGCCAAGTTCTTACAGGACTAGCCCATACTGAGCAGTTCTTC
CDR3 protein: CASSQVLTGLAHTEQFF

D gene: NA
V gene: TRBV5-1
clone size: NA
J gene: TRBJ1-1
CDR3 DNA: TGCGCCAGCAGAGAACAGGAGCACCGATACACTGAAGCTTTCTTT
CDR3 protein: CASREQEHRYTEAFF

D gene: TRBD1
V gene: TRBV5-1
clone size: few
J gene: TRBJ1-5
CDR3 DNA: TGCGCCAGCGCGACAGGGGGTGGTCAGCCCCAGCATTTT
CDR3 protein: CASATGGGQPQHF

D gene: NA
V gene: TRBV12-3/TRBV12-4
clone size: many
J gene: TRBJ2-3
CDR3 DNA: TGTGCCAGCAGTTTTAGGGTGAGCACAGATACGCAGTATTTT
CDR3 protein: CASSFRVSTDTQYF

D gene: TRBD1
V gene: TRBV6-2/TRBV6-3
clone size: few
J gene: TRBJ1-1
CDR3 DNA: TGTGCCAGCAGTTACCCTTACCGGGACAGGGGTACTGAAGCTTTCTTT
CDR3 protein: CASSYPYRDRGTEAFF

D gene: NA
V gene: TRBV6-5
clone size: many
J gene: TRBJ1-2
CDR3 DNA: TGTGCCAGCAGTTCCGTCAAAGCAGGGTTTAGTGGCTACACCTTC
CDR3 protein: CASSSVKAGFSGYTF

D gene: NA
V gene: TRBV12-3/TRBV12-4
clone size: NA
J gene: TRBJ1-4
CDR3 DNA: TGTGCCAGCAGTTTAATAGGCACGGGGACCGTTCCGGAAAAACTGTTTTTT
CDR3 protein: CASSLIGTGTVPEKLFF

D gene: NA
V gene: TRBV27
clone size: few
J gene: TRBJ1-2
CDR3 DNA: TGTGCCAGCAGTTCCGACACCACACCCTCCGTCGGGGGCTATGGCTACACCTTC
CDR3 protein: CASSSDTTPSVGGYGYTF

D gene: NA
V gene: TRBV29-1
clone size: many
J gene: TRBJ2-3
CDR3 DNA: TGCAGCGTTGATGAGGGCAGGGGGGCAGATACGCAGTATTTT
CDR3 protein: CSVDEGRGADTQYF

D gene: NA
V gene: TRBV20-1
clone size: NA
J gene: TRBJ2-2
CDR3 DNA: TGCAGTGCTAGCCGACAAGACACCCTCGGGACCGGGGAGCTGTTTTTT
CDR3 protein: CSASRQDTLGTGELFF

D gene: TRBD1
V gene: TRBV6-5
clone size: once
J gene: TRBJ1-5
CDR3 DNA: TGTGCCAGCAGTTACGGGGCACACAGGGGGCATGGGCAGCCCCAGCATTTT
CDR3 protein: CASSYGAHRGHGQPQHF

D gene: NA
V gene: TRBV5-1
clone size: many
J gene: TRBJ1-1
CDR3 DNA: TGCGCCAGCAGTTCCGGATCGAGAGTCCCGAACACTGAAGCTTTCTTT
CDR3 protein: CASSSGSRVPNTEAFF

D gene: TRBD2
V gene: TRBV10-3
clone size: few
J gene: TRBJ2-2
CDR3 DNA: TGTGCCATCAGTGACCTATCACGAAGGGAGCGGGGTAACACCGGGGAGCTGTTTTTT
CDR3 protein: CAISDLSRRERGNTGELFF

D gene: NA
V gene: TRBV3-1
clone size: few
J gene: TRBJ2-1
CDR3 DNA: TGTGCCAGCAGCCAAGAAGGGGATCTTGGTTCCCTTTACAATGAGCAGTTCTTC
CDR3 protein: CASSQEGDLGSLYNEQFF

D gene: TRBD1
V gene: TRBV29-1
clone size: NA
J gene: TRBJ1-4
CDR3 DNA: TGCAGCGTACCGGGACAGGCTAATGAAAAACTGTTTTTT
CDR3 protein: CSVPGQANEKLFF

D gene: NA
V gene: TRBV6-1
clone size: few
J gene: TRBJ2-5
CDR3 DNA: TGTGCCAGCTCGGAATACGGACGAGAGACCCAGTACTTC
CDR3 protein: CASSEYGRETQYF

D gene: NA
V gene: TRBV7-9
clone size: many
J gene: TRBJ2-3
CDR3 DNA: TGTGCCAGCAGCTTAGGGGCGCTCCAATCAGATACGCAGTATTTT
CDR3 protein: CASSLGALQSDTQYF

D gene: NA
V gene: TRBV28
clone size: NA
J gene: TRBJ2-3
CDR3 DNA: TGTGCCAGCAGTCCCCGTTCTCGGGGGGCCAGGTCAGGTACGCAGTATTTT
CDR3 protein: CASSPRSRGARSGTQYF

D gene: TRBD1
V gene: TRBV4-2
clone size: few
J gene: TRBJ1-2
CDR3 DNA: TGTGCCAGCAGCCAAGCTCGCCTCGGGGCAGGGGGCTTCTATGGCTACACCTTC
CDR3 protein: CASSQARLGAGGFYGYTF

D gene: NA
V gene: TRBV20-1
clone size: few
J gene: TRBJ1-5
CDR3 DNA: TGCAGTGCTAGGGGGGCTCGATCCTTTAGCAATCAGCCCCAGCATTTT
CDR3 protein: CSARGARSFSNQPQHF

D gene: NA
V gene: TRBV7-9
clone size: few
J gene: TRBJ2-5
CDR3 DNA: TGTGCCAGCAGCCCTGGACCGATTCAAGAGACCCAGTACTTC
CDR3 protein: CASSPGPIQETQYF

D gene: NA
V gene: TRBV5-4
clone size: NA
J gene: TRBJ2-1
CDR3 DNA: TGTGCCAGCAGCTTTGAACAGGGTAATGAGCAGTTCTTC
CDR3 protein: CASSFEQGNEQFF

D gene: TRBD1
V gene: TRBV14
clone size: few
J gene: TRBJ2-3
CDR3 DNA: TGTGCCAGCAGCCGGACAGGGATCACAGATACGCAGTATTTT
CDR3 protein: CASSRTGITDTQYF

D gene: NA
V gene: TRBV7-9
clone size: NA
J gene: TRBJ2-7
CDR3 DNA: TGTGCCAGCAGCTTAGCTCCGGGTAGCTCCTACGAGCAGTACTTC
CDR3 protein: CASSLAPGSSYEQYF

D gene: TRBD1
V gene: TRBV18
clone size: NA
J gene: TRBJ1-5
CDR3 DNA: TGTGCCAGCTCACCCGGGACAGGCCAATTGAATCAGCCCCAGCATTTT
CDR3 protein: CASSPGTGQLNQPQHF